Listed below are T cell receptor beta chains from one sample, sequenced in a study of OX40 agonist ivuxolimab in advanced cancers. The assay was immunoSEQ multiplex PCR, and TCRdb's table has in-frame clones only and misses some. This sample carries under 85,000 clones, approximately 85% of them seen once, and the ten largest clones take roughly 3%. This specimen consisted of CD4+ or CD8+ T cells sorted from blood, obtained in a trial of the OX40 agonist ivuxolimab. The receptors derive from an adult with an advanced solid tumor such as melanoma, head and neck, liver or kidney cancer. Each CDR3 is given with its conserved first and last residue. A D gene is named only where the DNA matches it firmly. The listing skips clone size in some rows; elsewhere it reads once, few, many or a size class.

D gene	V gene	J gene	clone size	CDR3 protein	CDR3 DNA
.	TRBV7-3	TRBJ2-5	.	CASSPGGKTETQYF	TGTGCCAGCAGCCCCGGTGGGAAAACGGAGACCCAGTACTTC
.	TRBV7-2	TRBJ2-3	.	CASSRTVNTDTQYF	TGTGCCAGCAGCCGGACTGTTAACACAGATACGCAGTATTTT
.	TRBV11-2	TRBJ1-1	.	CASSFEWNTEAFF	TGTGCCAGCAGCTTCGAATGGAACACTGAAGCTTTCTTT
.	TRBV11-3	TRBJ2-2	.	CASSLGQSDTGELFF	TGTGCCAGCAGCTTAGGACAGTCCGACACCGGGGAGCTGTTTTTT
.	TRBV28	TRBJ2-1	.	CASSFGEQFF	TGTGCCAGCAGTTTCGGTGAGCAGTTCTTC
TRBD1	TRBV9	TRBJ1-2	many	CASSVEGARPSGYTF	TGTGCCAGCAGCGTAGAGGGGGCCCGACCATCTGGCTACACCTTC
TRBD1	TRBV7-2	TRBJ1-2	.	CASSFRDRGGYTF	TGTGCCAGCAGCTTCCGGGACAGGGGTGGCTACACCTTC
.	TRBV2	TRBJ1-2	.	CASSEELQGYYTF	TGTGCCAGCAGTGAAGAGCTACAGGGTTACTACACCTTC
TRBD1	TRBV5-4	TRBJ2-5	.	CASSPRTGSQETQYF	TGTGCCAGCAGCCCAAGGACAGGGTCCCAAGAGACCCAGTACTTC
TRBD1	TRBV7-9	TRBJ2-7	.	CASSSPGGKPPYEQYF	TGTGCCAGCAGCTCCCCAGGGGGCAAACCACCCTACGAGCAGTACTTC
TRBD1	TRBV7-2	TRBJ2-3	.	CASSWRTGGADTQYF	TGTGCCAGCAGCTGGCGGACAGGGGGTGCAGATACGCAGTATTTT
TRBD1	TRBV6-6	TRBJ2-7	.	CASSSTPGTGGKQYF	TGTGCCAGCAGCTCCACCCCCGGGACAGGGGGCAAGCAGTACTTC
TRBD2	TRBV7-3	TRBJ2-3	.	CASSPSGPTDTQYF	TGTGCCAGCAGCCCTAGCGGGCCTACAGATACGCAGTATTTT
.	TRBV10-3	TRBJ1-3	few	CAISGLTGARSGNTIYF	TGTGCCATCAGTGGCCTGACAGGAGCCCGCTCTGGAAACACCATATATTTT
.	TRBV9	TRBJ2-7	.	CASSNKEWEQYF	TGTGCCAGCAGCAATAAGGAGTGGGAGCAGTACTTC
.	TRBV2	TRBJ1-5	.	CASSEGTVGHQPQHF	TGTGCCAGCAGTGAAGGGACAGTGGGGCATCAGCCCCAGCATTTT
.	TRBV11-2	TRBJ2-1	.	CASSFLDGSSYNEQFF	TGTGCCAGCAGCTTTTTGGACGGGAGCTCCTACAATGAGCAGTTCTTC
.	TRBV28	TRBJ2-7	.	CAINSLTGAFYEQYF	TGTGCCATCAATAGCCTGACGGGAGCTTTCTACGAGCAGTACTTC
.	TRBV9	TRBJ1-3	.	CASSARWESISGNTIYF	TGTGCCAGCAGCGCTAGATGGGAGTCAATCTCTGGAAACACCATATATTTT
.	TRBV7-6	TRBJ2-7	.	CASSLGAPPSSYEQYF	TGTGCCAGCAGCTTAGGGGCGCCCCCATCCAGCTACGAGCAGTACTTC
TRBD1	TRBV19	TRBJ2-5	.	CASSATDRGATQYF	TGTGCCAGTAGCGCTACGGACAGGGGGGCGACCCAGTACTTC